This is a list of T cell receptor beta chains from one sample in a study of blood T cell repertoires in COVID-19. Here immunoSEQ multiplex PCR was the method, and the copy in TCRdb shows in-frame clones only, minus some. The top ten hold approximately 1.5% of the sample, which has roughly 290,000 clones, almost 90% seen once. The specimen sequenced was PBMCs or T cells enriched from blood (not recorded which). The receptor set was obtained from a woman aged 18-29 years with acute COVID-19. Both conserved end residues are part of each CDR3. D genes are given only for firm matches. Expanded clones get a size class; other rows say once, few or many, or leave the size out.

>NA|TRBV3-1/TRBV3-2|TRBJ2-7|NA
CASRLASSYEQYF
TGTGCCAGCAGGCTTGCTAGCAGTTACGAGCAGTACTTC
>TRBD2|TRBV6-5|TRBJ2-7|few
CASSYSLAGGSYEQYF
TGTGCCAGCAGCTACTCCCTAGCGGGAGGGTCCTACGAGCAGTACTTC
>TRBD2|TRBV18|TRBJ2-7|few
CASSPGTGTSGPRREQYF
TGTGCCAGCTCACCGGGGACTGGGACTAGCGGGCCCAGGAGGGAGCAGTACTTC
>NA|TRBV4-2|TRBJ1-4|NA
CASSQDETATNEKLFF
TGTGCCAGCAGCCAAGATGAGACAGCAACTAATGAAAAACTGTTTTTT
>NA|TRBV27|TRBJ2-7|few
CASSLGSMKRVGFYEQYF
TGTGCCAGCAGTTTGGGAAGCATGAAGAGGGTTGGATTCTACGAGCAGTACTTC
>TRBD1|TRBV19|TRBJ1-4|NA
CASSDGTATNEKLFF
TGTGCCAGTAGTGACGGGACAGCAACTAATGAAAAACTGTTTTTT
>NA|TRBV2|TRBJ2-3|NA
CANVEGHGDTQYF
TGTGCCAACGTAGAGGGCCATGGAGATACGCAGTATTTT
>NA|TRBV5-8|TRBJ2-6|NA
CASNTGSYSGANVLTF
TGTGCCAGCAACACCGGGTCTTACTCTGGGGCCAACGTCCTGACTTTC
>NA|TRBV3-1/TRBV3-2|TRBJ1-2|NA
CASTGGESIGEIYGYTF
TGTGCCAGCACCGGAGGCGAATCGATCGGGGAGATTTATGGCTACACCTTC
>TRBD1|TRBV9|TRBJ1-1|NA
CASSVFWDSQAFF
TGTGCCAGCAGCGTTTTTTGGGACAGTCAAGCTTTCTTT
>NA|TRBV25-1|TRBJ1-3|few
CASLAQGNTIYF
TGTGCCAGCCTCGCTCAGGGAAACACCATATATTTT
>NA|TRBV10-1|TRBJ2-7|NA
CASSRQAGAYEQYF
TGCGCCAGCAGCCGACAGGCCGGGGCCTACGAGCAGTACTTC
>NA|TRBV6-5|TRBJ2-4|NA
CASSSLGRTKNIQYF
TGTGCCAGCAGTTCCCTGGGGAGGACCAAAAACATTCAGTACTTC
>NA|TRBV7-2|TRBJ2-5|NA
CASRTLGKTQYF
TGTGCCAGCAGGACTCTCGGGAAGACCCAGTACTTC
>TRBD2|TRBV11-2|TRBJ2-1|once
CASSLVAGAGGLYEQFF
TGTGCCAGCAGCTTAGTGGCAGGGGCGGGAGGGCTCTATGAGCAGTTCTTC
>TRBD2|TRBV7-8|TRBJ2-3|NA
CASSLGILAGVASGTQYF
TGTGCCAGCAGCTTAGGGATACTAGCGGGAGTAGCGTCGGGTACGCAGTATTTT
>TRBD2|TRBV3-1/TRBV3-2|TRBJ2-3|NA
CASSQETLGSGREVDTDTQYF
TGTGCCAGCAGCCAAGAAACCCTAGGTAGCGGGAGGGAGGTTGACACAGATACGCAGTATTTT
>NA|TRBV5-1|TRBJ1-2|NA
CASSRVVLDRDPYGYTF
TGCGCCAGCTCAAGGGTGGTACTAGACCGAGATCCTTATGGCTACACCTTC
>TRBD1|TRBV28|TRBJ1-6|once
CASSLEGGFDNSPLHF
TGTGCCAGCAGTTTAGAAGGGGGCTTCGATAATTCACCCCTCCACTTT
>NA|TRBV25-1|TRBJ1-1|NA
CASSESGDGGTEAFF
TGTGCCAGCAGTGAATCGGGGGATGGGGGGACTGAAGCTTTCTTT
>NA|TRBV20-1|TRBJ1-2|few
CSARDTGYTF
TGCAGTGCTAGGGACACTGGCTACACCTTC
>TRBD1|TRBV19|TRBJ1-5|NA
CASRTGTGREDQPQHF
TGTGCCAGTAGAACCGGGACAGGTCGGGAGGATCAGCCCCAGCATTTT
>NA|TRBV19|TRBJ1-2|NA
CATLTVNYGYTF
TGTGCCACGTTGACAGTTAACTATGGCTACACCTTC
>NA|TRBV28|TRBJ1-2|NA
CASSLSRGDYGYTF
TGTGCCAGCAGTTTATCGCGGGGCGACTATGGCTACACCTTC
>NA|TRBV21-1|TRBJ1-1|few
CASSNGGRRTEAFF
TGTGCCAGCAGCAACGGGGGGCGGAGGACTGAAGCTTTCTTT
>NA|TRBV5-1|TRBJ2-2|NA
CASSFEETGELFF
TGCGCCAGCAGCTTTGAGGAGACCGGGGAGCTGTTTTTT
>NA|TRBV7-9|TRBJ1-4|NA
CASSFAGEKLFF
TGTGCCAGCAGCTTTGCAGGGGAAAAACTGTTTTTT
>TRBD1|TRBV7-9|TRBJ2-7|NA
CASSNRDSNYEQYF
TGTGCCAGCAGCAACCGGGACAGCAACTACGAGCAGTACTTC
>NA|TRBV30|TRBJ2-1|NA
CAWTPHANEQFF
TGTGCCTGGACCCCCCATGCGAATGAGCAGTTCTTC
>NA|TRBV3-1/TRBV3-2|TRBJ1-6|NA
CASSFRDTRGSPLHF
TGTGCCAGCAGCTTCCGGGACACCCGCGGTTCACCCCTCCACTTT
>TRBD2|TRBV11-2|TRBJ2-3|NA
CASSYSWREVLVDTDTQYF
TGTGCCAGCAGCTACTCCTGGCGGGAGGTACTTGTAGACACAGATACGCAGTATTTT
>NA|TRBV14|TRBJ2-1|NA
CASRRTGSYNEQFF
TGTGCCAGCAGACGCACCGGGTCTTACAATGAGCAGTTCTTC
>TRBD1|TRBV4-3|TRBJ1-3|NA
CASSQRTGSGNTIYF
TGCGCCAGCAGCCAACGGACAGGCTCTGGAAACACCATATATTTT
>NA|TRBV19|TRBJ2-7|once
CASSIRGQNAYEQYF
TGTGCCAGTAGTATTCGGGGACAAAACGCCTACGAGCAGTACTTC
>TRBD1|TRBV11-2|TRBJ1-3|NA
CASSSWTGGVSGNTIYF
TGTGCCAGCAGCTCTTGGACAGGGGGGGTTTCTGGAAACACCATATATTTT
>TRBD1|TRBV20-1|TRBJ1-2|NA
CSASEIDRANYGYTF
TGCAGTGCTAGTGAAATCGACAGGGCGAACTATGGCTACACCTTC
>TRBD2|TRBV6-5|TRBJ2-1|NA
CASTLDSGIYNEQFF
TGTGCCAGCACCCTTGATAGCGGGATCTACAATGAGCAGTTCTTC
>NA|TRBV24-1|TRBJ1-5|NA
CATSDLPGQHQYNQPQHF
TGTGCCACCAGTGATTTGCCTGGACAGCACCAATACAATCAGCCCCAGCATTTT
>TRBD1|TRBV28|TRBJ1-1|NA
CASSFFGGDRGLGTEAFF
TGTGCCAGCAGTTTTTTTGGTGGGGACAGGGGGCTTGGCACTGAAGCTTTCTTT
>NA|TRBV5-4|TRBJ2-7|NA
CASSSPLSSYEQYF
TGTGCCAGCAGCTCCCCCCTCAGCTCCTACGAGCAGTACTTC
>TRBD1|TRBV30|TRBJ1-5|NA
CAWSDRGLSNQPQHF
TGTGCCTGGAGTGACAGGGGGCTGAGCAATCAGCCCCAGCATTTT
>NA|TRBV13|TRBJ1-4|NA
CASSPESQSATNEKLFF
TGTGCCAGCAGCCCGGAGTCTCAATCTGCAACTAATGAAAAACTGTTTTTT
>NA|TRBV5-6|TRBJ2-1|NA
CASSLGVATSHNEQFF
TGTGCCAGCAGCTTGGGGGTTGCGACATCCCACAATGAGCAGTTCTTC
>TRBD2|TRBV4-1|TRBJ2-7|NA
CASSQAPAPGGYEQYF
TGCGCCAGCAGCCAAGCCCCGGCGCCGGGAGGCTACGAGCAGTACTTC
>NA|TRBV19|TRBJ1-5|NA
CASSDSKNQPQHF
TGTGCCAGTTCGGACAGCAAAAATCAGCCCCAGCATTTT
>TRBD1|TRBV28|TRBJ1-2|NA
CASSTGGLGYTF
TGTGCCAGCAGTACAGGGGGCTTGGGCTACACCTTC
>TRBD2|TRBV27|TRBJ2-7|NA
CASPGGGSEFRGRYEQYF
TGTGCCAGTCCCGGAGGCGGGAGTGAGTTCCGGGGCCGCTACGAGCAGTACTTC
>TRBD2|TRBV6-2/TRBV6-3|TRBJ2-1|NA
CASSYPARLAGGNEQFF
TGTGCCAGCAGTTACCCGGCGAGACTAGCGGGAGGAAATGAGCAGTTCTTC
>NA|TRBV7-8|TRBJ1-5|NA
CASNHGVDSQPQHF
TGTGCCAGCAACCACGGGGTGGATAGCCAGCCCCAGCATTTT
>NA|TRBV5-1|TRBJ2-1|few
CASSLPSGGYNEQFF
TGCGCCAGCAGCTTGCCTTCAGGGGGGTACAATGAGCAGTTCTTC
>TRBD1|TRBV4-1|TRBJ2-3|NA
CASSQVGTGVTDTQYF
TGCGCCAGCAGCCAAGTAGGGACAGGAGTCACAGATACGCAGTATTTT
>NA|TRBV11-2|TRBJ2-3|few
CASSRSGALNTQYF
TGTGCCAGCAGCCGGTCAGGGGCCCTAAATACGCAGTATTTT